The 28 T cell receptor beta chains presented below share a single source sample, sequenced in a study of OX40 agonist ivuxolimab in advanced cancers. The repertoire was sequenced with immunoSEQ multiplex PCR; TCRdb's copy has only in-frame clones and lacks some. The repertoire has tens of thousands of clones, 75% to 85% of them found once; the top ten carry 0.42%. The specimen comprised CD4+ or CD8+ T cells sorted from blood, sampled in a trial of the OX40 agonist ivuxolimab. Every receptor here comes from an adult with an advanced solid tumor such as melanoma, head and neck, liver or kidney cancer.

This clone has only a few counts. The V gene is TRBV21-1, the J gene TRBJ1-1; the table's TRBD1 call for D was not verified on the DNA. TRBV21-1 is an annotated pseudogene. There are 13 residues in the CDR3. CDR3 sequence reads: CASSIATGAVAFF. DNA for the CDR3: TGTGCCAGCAGCATTGCTACAGGGGCGGTAGCTTTCTTT.

The CDR3, as DNA: TGTGCCAGCAGCGTCGGGGGGTCAAACACCGGGGAGCTGTTTTTT. Amino acids: CASSVGGSNTGELFF. The J gene is TRBJ2-2, the V gene TRBV9; 7 nucleotides agree with TRBD2. The CDR3 sequence is 15 residues long. The V gene end was trimmed by 2 bases and the J gene end by 2 bases; junction bases not matched to a gene: 3. Germline V gene sequence: CDR1 SGDLS, CDR2 YYNGEE.

The chain uses TRBV10-3 and TRBJ1-2; 7 nucleotides agree with TRBD1. V lost 7 bases and J lost 5; bases outside the gene matches: 7. Germline V gene lookup returns CDR1 ENHRY and CDR2 SYGVKD. This CDR3 has 13 residues. The CDR3 region has the DNA TGTGCCATCACAATCGGGACAGAATATGGCTACACCTTC. Its protein is CAITIGTEYGYTF.

This clone appeared many times. The chain is built from TRBV7-3 and TRBJ2-3; D not resolved. The V gene lost 3 bases and the J gene lost 0 bases, with 10 bases spanning the gap. The CDR3 consists of 15 residues. CDR1 SGHTA and CDR2 FQGTGA come from the germline V gene. CDR3 region: CASSLQPSSTDTQYF. The CDR3 DNA sequence: TGTGCCAGCAGCTTGCAACCATCTAGCACAGATACGCAGTATTTT. The variable domain in full, completed from reference TRBV7-3 and TRBJ2-3, reads GAGVSQTPSNKVTEKGKYVELRCDPISGHTALYWYRQSLGQGPEFLIYFQGTGAADDSGLPNDRFFAVRPEGSVSTLKIQRTERGDSAVYLCASSLQPSSTDTQYFGPGTRLTVL.

This clone has only a few counts. The DNA for the CDR3 is TGTGCCAGCAGCCGTAGGGGAGTCGATGAAGCTTTCTTT. This sequence encodes CASSRRGVDEAFF. The rearrangement uses TRBV7-9 and TRBJ1-1, with D maybe TRBD1 (5 bases). With 5 bases removed from V and 7 bases from J, the gap between germline ends came to 14 bases. The CDR3 length is 13 residues. Germline CDR1 SEHNR, CDR2 FQNEAQ (reference sequence).

The chain combines TRBV27 with TRBJ2-3; 11 positions match TRBD2. Germline lookup yields CDR1 MNHEY and CDR2 SMNVEV (reference sequence). The V and J ends lost 5 bases and 4 bases, in that order; junction bases with no gene match: 11. The CDR3 runs to 17 residues. The CDR3 region is CASSQRDTSGRSDTQYF. CDR3 sequence (DNA): TGTGCCAGCAGTCAGAGGGATACTAGCGGGAGATCAGATACGCAGTATTTT.

The chain has TRBV30 and TRBJ1-2; 8 bases map to TRBD1. Trimming took 3 bases from V and 1 from J; bases not matched to a gene: 10. This CDR3 is built from 16 residues. Germline V gene data show CDR1 as GTSNPN and CDR2 as SVGIG (reference sequence). The CDR3 reads CAWSPQGTGLNYGYTF. DNA for the CDR3: TGTGCCTGGAGCCCACAGGGGACAGGCCTTAACTATGGCTACACCTTC.

CDR3 loop: CASSEARTEAFF. In DNA, the CDR3 is TGTGCCAGCAGTGAAGCTCGGACTGAAGCTTTCTTT. The rearrangement joins TRBV6-1 to TRBJ1-1; the D is unclear. The CDR3 sequence is 12 residues long. CDR1 and CDR2 (germline): MNHNS, SASEGT. Trimming removed 0 bases at V and 5 bases at J, with 4 bases between.

V and J are TRBV28 and TRBJ1-2; D is unresolved. V was pared by 5 bases and J by 4 bases, with 11 bases between. The CDR3 covers 13 residues. The germline CDR1 and CDR2 sequences are MDHEN and SYDVKM. This CDR3 reads CASSLTRIYGYTF. The DNA of the CDR3 is TGTGCCAGCAGTCTCACACGCATCTATGGCTACACCTTC.

This CDR3 is CASSPYRNTGNTIYF. CDR3 sequence (DNA): TGTGCCAGCTCACCATACAGGAACACCGGAAACACCATATATTTT. The gene calls are TRBV18 and TRBJ1-3, with D possibly TRBD1 on 5 matching bases. CDR3 length: 15 amino acids. The germline V gene encodes CDR1 KGHSH and CDR2 LQKENI. Trimming removed 2 bases from V and 4 bases from J, with 12 bases in between.

This rearrangement joins TRBV7-2 to TRBJ2-7; the match to TRBD2 covers 7 bases. Trimming at V came to 2 bases and at J to 7 bases, leaving 14 bases not matched to a gene. Germline CDR1 is SGHTA and CDR2 is FQGNSA. This CDR3 has 16 amino acids. CDR3 nucleotide sequence: TGTGCCAGCAGCTTAACCGGGACTACCATTGGTGGGGAGCAGTACTTC. This gives the protein CASSLTGTTIGGEQYF.

This clone showed up just a few times. J is TRBJ2-1 and V is TRBV11-3; D perhaps matches TRBD1 (6 bases). This CDR3 has 15 amino acids. Trimming cost V 2 bases and J 9 bases, with 17 bases left between them. The germline V gene has CDR1 SGHNT and CDR2 YENEEA. The CDR3 DNA is TGTGCCAGCAGCTTAAACACAGGGAAAGGTGGTGAGCAGTTCTTC. As protein: CASSLNTGKGGEQFF.

The chain combines TRBV7-8 with TRBJ1-5; the D gene is possibly TRBD1 (5 bases). Per germline, CDR1 SGHVS and CDR2 FQNEAQ. The CDR3 length is 15 residues. The ends were cut back, 0 bases at V and 6 bases at J, with 12 bases in the middle. CDR3 in amino acids: CASSLAIGVPQPQHF. In DNA form, the CDR3 reads TGTGCCAGCAGCTTAGCGATAGGGGTCCCTCAGCCCCAGCATTTT.

The genes are TRBV18 and TRBJ1-3; D call uncertain. Trimming left V 3 bases short and J 0 bases short, with 6 bases between. Germline-derived CDR1 and CDR2 are KGHSH and LQKENI. This CDR3 contains 14 residues. For the CDR3, the DNA is TGTGCCAGCTCACCCGCGGCCTCTGGAAACACCATATATTTT. It yields the protein CASSPAASGNTIYF.

J is TRBJ2-7 and V is TRBV7-3; TRBD1 or TRBD2 may be the D gene (5 bases each). The CDR3 consists of 13 residues. The germline V and J ends were trimmed by 4 bases and 4 bases, with 11 bases remaining between them. The germline CDR1 and CDR2 sequences are SGHTA and FQGTGA. CDR3 loop: CASSSGPLYEQYF. Here the CDR3 DNA reads TGTGCCAGCAGCTCGGGACCCCTATACGAGCAGTACTTC.

This chain connects TRBV2 to TRBJ2-5, with D perhaps given as TRBD1 or TRBD2 (5 bases each). CDR1 SNHLY and CDR2 FYNNEI come from the germline V gene. V was clipped by 1 base and J by 7 bases, with 13 bases between them. This CDR3 has 14 residues. The CDR3 reads CASSEELAGGTQYF. Written as DNA, the CDR3 is TGTGCCAGCAGTGAAGAGTTAGCTGGGGGGACCCAGTACTTC.

This clone was observed at least ten times. The rearrangement uses TRBV14 and TRBJ1-2; tentatively, D is TRBD1 (5 bases). Germline assignment: CDR1 SGHDN and CDR2 FVKESK. V dropped 1 base and J dropped 4 bases, with 10 bases sitting between them. The CDR3 runs 14 residues. CDR3 sequence reads: CASSQGGAGYGYTF. The CDR3 coding sequence is TGTGCCAGCAGCCAAGGGGGCGCGGGCTATGGCTACACCTTC.

Here the CDR3 DNA reads TGTGCCAGCAGTGAGGGTGGCAATAGGGGCAATCAGCCCCAGCATTTT. It codes for CASSEGGNRGNQPQHF. The rearrangement uses TRBV6-1 and TRBJ1-5, with D uncertain. Trimming pared 3 bases from V and 2 bases from J, leaving 14 bases between. The CDR3 has 16 amino acids. Germline loops: CDR1 MNHNS, CDR2 SASEGT.

In this sample, this clone turned up a few times. The rearrangement links TRBV27 to TRBJ1-2, with D maybe TRBD1 (5 bases). Trimming took off 3 bases at V and 3 bases at J, with 11 bases between the two ends. Germline V CDR1 and CDR2: MNHEY, SMNVEV (reference sequence). CDR3 length equals 14 residues. The CDR3 DNA reads TGTGCCAGCAGTTTTAGCAGGGCCTACTATGGCTACACCTTC. Its translation is CASSFSRAYYGYTF.

The chain is built from TRBV5-5 and TRBJ1-2, with D tentatively TRBD1 (5 bases). The length of the CDR3 is 16 residues. CDR1 is SGHKS, CDR2 YYEKEE, per germline (reference sequence). Trimming left V 2 bases short and J 2 bases short, with 16 bases between. The CDR3 is CASSFFTGTANYGYTF. In nucleotides, the CDR3 is TGTGCCAGCAGCTTTTTCACCGGGACTGCGAACTATGGCTACACCTTC.

The chain combines TRBV28 with TRBJ2-1, with 13 bases matching TRBD2. This CDR3 is 20 amino acids long. Looked up from germline, CDR1 is MDHEN and CDR2 is SYDVKM. V dropped 5 bases and J dropped 0; count of bases not matched to a gene: 13. Here the CDR3 DNA reads TGTGCCAGCAGTCCTGGGTTACTAGCGGGAGGGCCGCTCTCCTACAATGAGCAGTTCTTC. Translated: CASSPGLLAGGPLSYNEQFF. Combining the CDR3 with reference TRBV28 and TRBJ2-1 gives the whole variable domain DVKVTQSSRYLVKRTGEKVFLECVQDMDHENMFWYRQDPGLGLRLIYFSYDVKMKEKGDIPEGYSVSREKKERFSLILESASTNQTSMYLCASSPGLLAGGPLSYNEQFFGPGTRLTVL.

V and J are TRBV10-3 and TRBJ1-3, with D uncertain. Germline values: CDR1 ENHRY, CDR2 SYGVKD. Trimming took 7 bases from V and 2 from J, leaving 6 bases between them. This CDR3 is built from 12 residues. CDR3 in DNA: TGTGCCATCAAAAATACTGGAAACACCATATATTTT. As protein: CAIKNTGNTIYF.

The chain carries TRBV6-5 and TRBJ1-2, with a tentative D call TRBD1 (5 bases). V was pared by 7 bases and J by 4 bases, with 13 bases between. This CDR3 comprises 13 residues. Germline lookup yields CDR1 MNHEY and CDR2 SVGAGI. The CDR3 loop is CASTARDGYGYTF. CDR3 DNA: TGTGCCAGCACCGCTCGGGACGGCTATGGCTACACCTTC.

The gene calls are TRBV5-5 and TRBJ2-5; D remains ambiguous. V dropped 0 bases and J dropped 1 base, with 10 bases sitting between them. Germline-derived CDR1 and CDR2 are SGHKS and YYEKEE (reference sequence). There are 15 residues in the CDR3. The CDR3 region has the DNA TGTGCCAGCAGCTTGGTTCCCGTGCCCCAAGAGACCCAGTACTTC. It yields the protein CASSLVPVPQETQYF.

CDR3 nucleotides: TGTGCCAGCTATAGCGGGACCTCCTACAATGAGCAGTTCTTC. Its protein is CASYSGTSYNEQFF. The V call is TRBV6-1, the J call TRBJ2-1, with 8 nucleotides matching TRBD2. V shed 8 bases and J 0 bases; nucleotides not matched to a gene: 3. CDR1 is MNHNS and CDR2 is SASEGT in the germline V gene. This CDR3 is 14 amino acids long.

V usage is TRBV28 and J usage is TRBJ1-2; D gene uncertain. V was trimmed by 4 bases and J by 0 bases, leaving 12 bases between them. The CDR3 runs 15 residues. Germline CDR1 and CDR2: MDHEN and SYDVKM. Written as DNA, the CDR3 is TGTGCCAGCAGTTCCCTAGGGTCAGCTAACTATGGCTACACCTTC. Translation gives CASSSLGSANYGYTF.

The chain joins TRBV11-2 to TRBJ1-6, with 7 bases aligning to TRBD1. Germline V CDR1 and CDR2: SGHAT, FQNNGV. The CDR3 is 16 residues long. The junction had 11 bases not matched to a gene; V was cut back by 5 bases and J by 7 bases. The CDR3 region is CASSIQPGQLNSPLHF. The CDR3 DNA is TGTGCCAGCAGCATACAGCCGGGACAGCTAAATTCACCCCTCCACTTT.

This chain connects TRBV6-5 to TRBJ2-3; possible D gene TRBD1, 5 bases. Germline loops: CDR1 MNHEY, CDR2 SVGAGI. The length of the CDR3 is 13 residues. V was cut by 4 bases and J by 1 base, with 6 bases left in between. CDR3 protein: CASSWGGTDTQYF. In nucleotides, the CDR3 is TGTGCCAGCAGTTGGGGCGGCACAGATACGCAGTATTTT.